A selection of T cell receptor beta chains follows, all from one sample in a study of radiotherapy plus CTLA-4 blockade in lung cancer. TCRdb's copy holds only in-frame clones and misses some; the assay was immunoSEQ multiplex PCR. This table holds tens of thousands of clones, around 77% found once. Sequencing used peripheral blood, obtained from a patient treated with radiotherapy plus ipilimumab. These receptors were collected from a human donor with non-small cell lung cancer whose response to radiotherapy plus ipilimumab could not be evaluated. Some clones in this sample may be carry-over from other donors' samples. CDR3s include the opening cysteine and the closing phenylalanine or tryptophan. D genes are given only for firm matches. Size is omitted from some rows. Given values are once, few, many or a class for expanded clones.

TRBV18	TRBJ2-5	.	13	.	CASSPPGQETQYF	TGTGCCAGCTCACCCCCAGGCCAAGAGACCCAGTACTTC
TRBV5-6	TRBJ2-5	.	16	TRBD2	CASSLGLAGVRETQYF	TGTGCCAGCAGCTTGGGACTAGCGGGGGTTCGAGAGACCCAGTACTTC
TRBV18	TRBJ2-5	.	14	.	CASSPQNSQETQYF	TGTGCCAGCTCACCACAGAACTCCCAAGAGACCCAGTACTTC
TRBV18	TRBJ1-3	.	16	.	CASSPEGRYSGNTIYF	TGTGCCAGCTCACCGGAGGGCCGATACTCTGGAAACACCATATATTTT
TRBV12-5	TRBJ2-5	.	12	.	CASGGPKETQYF	TGTGCTAGTGGGGGGCCTAAAGAGACCCAGTACTTC
TRBV5-1	TRBJ2-6	.	17	.	CASSSQVSSSGANVLTF	TGCGCCAGCAGCTCACAGGTTTCAAGCTCTGGGGCCAACGTCCTGACTTTC
TRBV9	TRBJ2-3	.	19	.	CASSVAVGAVGRSTDTQYF	TGTGCCAGCAGCGTAGCAGTAGGGGCTGTGGGCCGTAGCACAGATACGCAGTATTTT
TRBV5-1	TRBJ2-7	.	13	TRBD1	CASRGTEMYEQYF	TGCGCCAGCAGGGGGACAGAGATGTACGAGCAGTACTTC
TRBV4-1	TRBJ1-1	few	15	.	CASSQDRVMNTEAFF	TGCGCCAGCAGCCAAGACAGGGTGATGAACACTGAAGCTTTCTTT
TRBV7-2	TRBJ2-7	.	17	.	CASSLQPGGVGSYEQYF	TGTGCCAGCAGCTTACAGCCGGGGGGCGTCGGCTCCTACGAGCAGTACTTC
TRBV28	TRBJ1-1	few	15	.	CASNPHGRGDFEAFF	TGTGCCAGCAACCCCCACGGCAGGGGAGACTTTGAAGCTTTCTTT
TRBV7-2	TRBJ1-6	once	15	.	CASSPNQGINSPLHF	TGTGCCAGCAGCCCCAACCAGGGGATTAATTCACCCCTCCACTTT
TRBV7-5	TRBJ2-5	.	13	.	CARTTWGRETQYF	TGTGCCAGAACCACTTGGGGGCGGGAGACCCAGTACTTC
TRBV18	TRBJ1-1	.	12	TRBD1	CASGTGNTEAFF	TGTGCCAGCGGGACAGGGAACACTGAAGCTTTCTTT
TRBV25-1	TRBJ2-2	once	14	.	CASTRLGAAGELFF	TGTGCCAGCACTCGACTGGGGGCCGCCGGGGAGCTGTTTTTT
TRBV5-6	TRBJ1-6	.	14	.	CASSLDVADSPLHF	TGTGCCAGCAGCTTGGATGTCGCGGATTCACCCCTCCACTTT